This T cell receptor (beta chain) is drawn from a study of cytomegalovirus exposure and HLA in healthy donors. For the study at large: Around 78 million unique TCR sequences came from HLA-typed donors in an early release.

Whole-study findings and limits: The listing of 150 to 200 TCR beta chains classed them as cytomegalovirus-associated. As was reported, the classifier diagnosed cytomegalovirus status with high specificity and sensitivity. Available immune exposure information was restricted to CMV serostatus only.

PCR used 60 Vbeta primers and 13 Jbeta primers. Repertoires were generated with immunoSEQ multiplex PCR, while TCRdb's copy carries only in-frame clones and drops some. The table includes 95,000 to 150,000 clones, 81% detected once. As concerns this clone: The antigen remains undetermined.

The material sequenced was PBMCs. The TCR originated in a man younger than 35 in good health and CMV-seropositive.

CDR3 in DNA: TGTGCCAGTAGTATCCACAGGGGGGAAAACTATGGCTACACCTTC. Residues: CASSIHRGENYGYTF. The chain employs TRBV19 and TRBJ1-2; 8 bases match TRBD1. This CDR3 comprises 15 residues. CDR1 LNHDA and CDR2 SQIVND come from the germline V gene (reference sequence). V was clipped by 3 bases and J by 2 bases; unmatched bases: 5.